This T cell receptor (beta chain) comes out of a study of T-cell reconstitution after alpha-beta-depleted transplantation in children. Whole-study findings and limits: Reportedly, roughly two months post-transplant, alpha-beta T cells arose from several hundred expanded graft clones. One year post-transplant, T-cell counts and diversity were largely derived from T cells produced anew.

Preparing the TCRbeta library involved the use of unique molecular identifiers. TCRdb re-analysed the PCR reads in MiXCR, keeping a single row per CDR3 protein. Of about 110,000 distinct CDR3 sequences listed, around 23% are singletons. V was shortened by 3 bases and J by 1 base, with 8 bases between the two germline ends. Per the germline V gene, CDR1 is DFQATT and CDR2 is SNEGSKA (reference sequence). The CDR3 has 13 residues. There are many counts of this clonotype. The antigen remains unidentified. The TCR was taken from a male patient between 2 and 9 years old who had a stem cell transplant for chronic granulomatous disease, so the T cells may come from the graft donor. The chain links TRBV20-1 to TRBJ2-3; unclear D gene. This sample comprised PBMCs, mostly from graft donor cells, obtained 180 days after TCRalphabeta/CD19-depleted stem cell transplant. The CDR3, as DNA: TGCAGTGCTAGTCGGGCGGGCACAGATACGCAGTATTTT. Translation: CSASRAGTDTQYF.